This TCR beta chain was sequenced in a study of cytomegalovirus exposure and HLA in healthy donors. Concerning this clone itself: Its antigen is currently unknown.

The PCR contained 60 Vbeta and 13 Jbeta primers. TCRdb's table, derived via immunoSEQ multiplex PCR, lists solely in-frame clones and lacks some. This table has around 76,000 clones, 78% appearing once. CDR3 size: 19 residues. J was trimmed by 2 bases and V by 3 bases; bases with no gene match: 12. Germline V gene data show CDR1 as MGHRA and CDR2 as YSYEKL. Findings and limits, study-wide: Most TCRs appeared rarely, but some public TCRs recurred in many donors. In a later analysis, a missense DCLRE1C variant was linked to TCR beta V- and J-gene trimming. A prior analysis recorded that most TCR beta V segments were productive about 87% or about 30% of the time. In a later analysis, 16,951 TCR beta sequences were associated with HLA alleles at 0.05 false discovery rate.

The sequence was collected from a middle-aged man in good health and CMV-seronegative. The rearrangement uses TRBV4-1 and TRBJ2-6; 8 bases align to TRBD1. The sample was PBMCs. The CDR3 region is CASSQTPTTGVTGANVLTF. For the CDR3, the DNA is TGCGCCAGCAGCCAGACACCCACGACAGGGGTTACTGGGGCCAACGTCCTGACTTTC.